Listed below are T cell receptor beta chains from one sample, sequenced in a study of regulatory T cells in long-lasting Graves disease. TCRdb used MiXCR to reprocess the multiplex PCR reads, holding one entry per CDR3 protein. The profile shows 350,000 to 500,000 distinct CDR3 sequences, about 16% of them singletons. The same data also contributed to another study, on T cells in Graves' hyperthyroidism and ophthalmopathy.

This material consisted of peripheral blood mononuclear cells (PBMCs), taken at new diagnosis, from a patient treated with antithyroid drugs. These receptor sequences come from a young woman with Graves disease. The CDR3 runs from the conserved cysteine through the conserved F or W. Fields, in order: V gene, D gene, J gene, clone size, CDR3 protein, CDR3 DNA. A D gene is named only where the DNA matches it firmly. Clone size is stated in some rows and not others, as once, few, many or a class when expanded.

TRBV6-1	TRBD1	TRBJ2-2	many	CASSPDRGVNSGELFF	TGTGCCAGCAGTCCAGACAGGGGGGTGAACTCCGGGGAGCTGTTTTTT
TRBV9	TRBD1	TRBJ2-2	.	CASSAAPTGTGTNSGELFF	TGTGCCAGCAGCGCAGCGCCAACCGGGACAGGGACAAACAGTGGGGAGCTGTTTTTT
TRBV7-8	.	TRBJ1-2	few	CASSLSQGRNYGYTF	TGTGCCAGCAGCTTATCTCAGGGACGGAACTATGGCTACACCTTC
TRBV5-1	.	TRBJ2-2	few	CASSLALSTGELFF	TGCGCCAGCAGCTTGGCGCTTAGCACCGGGGAGCTGTTTTTT
TRBV11-2	.	TRBJ2-1	few	CASSLDLSYEQFF	TGTGCCAGCAGCTTAGATCTATCCTATGAGCAGTTCTTC
TRBV30	.	TRBJ1-3	many	CAWSVMANNWGGNTIYF	TGTGCCTGGAGTGTAATGGCTAATAATTGGGGTGGAAACACCATATATTTT
TRBV2	TRBD2	TRBJ2-1	many	CASSAYGGRTTSGSYNEQFF	TGTGCCAGCAGCGCATATGGGGGGAGAACAACTAGCGGGAGTTACAATGAGCAGTTCTTC
TRBV7-3	.	TRBJ2-1	many	CASSSQGSSYNEQFF	TGTGCCAGCAGCTCACAAGGGAGCTCCTACAATGAGCAGTTCTTC
TRBV6-2/TRBV6-3	TRBD1	TRBJ2-7	many	CASSYAGTGSYEQYF	TGTGCCAGCAGTTATGCCGGGACAGGGAGCTACGAGCAGTACTTC
TRBV7-9	.	TRBJ2-7	many	CASSLAGNGSYEQYF	TGTGCCAGCAGCTTGGCAGGGAATGGATCCTACGAGCAGTACTTC
TRBV7-2	.	TRBJ2-1	many	CASSLSGVDEQFF	TGTGCCAGCAGCTTATCCGGGGTCGATGAGCAGTTCTTC
TRBV28	.	TRBJ1-6	.	CASRGVLRSPLHF	TGTGCCAGCCGAGGGGTTTTACGGTCACCCCTCCACTTT
TRBV4-1	TRBD2	TRBJ2-3	.	CASSQGVAGGGTDTQYF	TGCGCCAGCAGCCAAGGTGTAGCGGGAGGGGGCACAGATACGCAGTATTTT
TRBV27	.	TRBJ2-2	.	CASTQGGGELFF	TGTGCCAGCACCCAGGGTGGCGGGGAGCTGTTTTTT
TRBV28	TRBD2	TRBJ2-3	many	CASSLLAGGPSSTDTQYF	TGTGCCAGCAGTTTGTTAGCGGGAGGGCCGTCTAGCACAGATACGCAGTATTTT
TRBV29-1	TRBD1	TRBJ2-7	many	CSVVPPTGAYEQYF	TGCAGCGTTGTGCCCCCGACAGGGGCCTACGAGCAGTACTTC
TRBV24-1	.	TRBJ2-3	.	CATSDRRQSLTDTQYF	TGTGCCACCAGTGACCGTCGACAGAGTTTGACAGATACGCAGTATTTT
TRBV5-5	.	TRBJ1-2	many	CASSLEQRGYTF	TGTGCCAGCAGCTTGGAACAGCGGGGCTACACCTTC
TRBV3-1	.	TRBJ2-7	many	CASSQAGVNEQYF	TGTGCCAGCAGCCAAGCAGGGGTTAACGAGCAGTACTTC
TRBV7-6	TRBD1	TRBJ2-5	few	CASSLAEDRGETQYF	TGTGCCAGCAGCTTAGCTGAAGACAGGGGGGAGACCCAGTACTTC
TRBV24-1	TRBD2	TRBJ2-2	.	CATSGGSGTMNTGELFF	TGTGCCACCAGTGGAGGGAGCGGGACGATGAACACCGGGGAGCTGTTTTTT
TRBV6-2/TRBV6-3	.	TRBJ2-1	once	CASSEQGLANEQFF	TGTGCCAGCAGTGAGCAAGGACTGGCTAATGAGCAGTTCTTC
TRBV5-5	.	TRBJ2-1	.	CASSQDPGFNEQFF	TGCGCCAGCAGCCAAGATCCGGGGTTCAATGAGCAGTTCTTC
TRBV7-9	TRBD2	TRBJ2-7	many	CASSPGTSGSYEQYF	TGTGCCAGCAGCCCAGGGACTAGCGGGAGCTACGAGCAGTACTTC
TRBV4-1	TRBD1	TRBJ2-7	.	CASSQDSLVGTGVPTSF	TGCGCCAGCAGCCAAGATAGTTTGGTAGGGACAGGGGTCCCCACATCCTTC
TRBV11-2	TRBD1	TRBJ2-4	many	CASSNRGNIQYF	TGTGCCAGCAGCAACAGGGGTAACATTCAGTACTTC
TRBV12-3/TRBV12-4	.	TRBJ2-5	few	CASSFYRETQYF	TGTGCCAGCAGTTTTTACCGGGAGACCCAGTACTTC
TRBV28	TRBD2	TRBJ2-7	many	CASSSPGGGYEQYF	TGTGCCAGCAGTTCCCCGGGAGGGGGCTACGAGCAGTACTTC
TRBV4-1	TRBD1	TRBJ1-1	.	CASSQYYPGTDEAFF	TGCGCCAGCAGCCAGTACTACCCCGGGACAGATGAAGCTTTCTTT
TRBV7-9	.	TRBJ1-3	few	CASSPHPGGYSGNTIYF	TGTGCCAGCAGCCCACACCCGGGGGGATACTCTGGAAACACCATATATTTT